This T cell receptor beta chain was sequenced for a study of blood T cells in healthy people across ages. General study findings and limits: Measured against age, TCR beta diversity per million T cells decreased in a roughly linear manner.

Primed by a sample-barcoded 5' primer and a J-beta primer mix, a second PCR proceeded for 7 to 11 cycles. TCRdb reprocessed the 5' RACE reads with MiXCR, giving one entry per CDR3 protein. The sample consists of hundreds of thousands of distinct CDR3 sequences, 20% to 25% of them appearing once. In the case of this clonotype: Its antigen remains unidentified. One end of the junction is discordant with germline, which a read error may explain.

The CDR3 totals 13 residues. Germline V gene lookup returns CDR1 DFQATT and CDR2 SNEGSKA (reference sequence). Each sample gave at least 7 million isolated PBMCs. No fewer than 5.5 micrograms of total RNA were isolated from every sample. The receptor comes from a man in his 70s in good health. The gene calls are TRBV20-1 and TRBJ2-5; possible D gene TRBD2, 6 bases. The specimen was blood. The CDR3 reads CSAAGPRGEAQYF. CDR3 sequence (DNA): TGCAGTGCTGCGGGACCGAGGGGAGAGGCCCAGTACTTC.